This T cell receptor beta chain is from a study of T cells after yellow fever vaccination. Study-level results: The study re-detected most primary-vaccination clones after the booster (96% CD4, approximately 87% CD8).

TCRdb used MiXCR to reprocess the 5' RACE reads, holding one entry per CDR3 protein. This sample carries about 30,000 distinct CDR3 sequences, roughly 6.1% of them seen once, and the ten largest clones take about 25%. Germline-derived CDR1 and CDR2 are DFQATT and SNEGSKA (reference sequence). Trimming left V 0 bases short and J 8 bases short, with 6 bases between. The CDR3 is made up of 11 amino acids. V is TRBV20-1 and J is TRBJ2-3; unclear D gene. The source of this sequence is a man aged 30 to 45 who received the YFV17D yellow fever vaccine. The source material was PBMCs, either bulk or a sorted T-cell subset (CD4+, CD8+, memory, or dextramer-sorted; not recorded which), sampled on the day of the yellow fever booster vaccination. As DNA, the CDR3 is TGCAGTGCTAGAGAAGGTTTTACGCAGTATTTT. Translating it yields CSAREGFTQYF.